Only a few counts were recorded for the clone carrying this T cell receptor beta chain. The antigen remains undetermined. The sample comes from a study of identical twins. Study observations and caveats: Sequences that were out-of-frame, alpha and twin-shared displayed an excess of low generation probability.

The CDR3 consists of 15 residues. V shed 4 bases, J shed 5 bases, and the junction held 7 bases outside the gene matches. Germline V gives CDR1 SGDLS, CDR2 YYNGEE. With template switching, a universal primer site was added, and the cDNA carried unique molecular identifiers. TCRdb used MiXCR to reprocess the 5' RACE reads, holding one entry per CDR3 protein. The sample has some 460,000 distinct CDR3 sequences, 13% to 15% seen once; the top ten hold 0.5% to 0.65%. All of the donors were Caucasians in good health. The same data also went into a second study, on yellow fever vaccine responses in identical twins. In that study: On the reported evidence, twins' vaccine T cell responses seemed partly convergent and partly personalized.

The chain is built from TRBV9 and TRBJ1-5, with 9 bases matching TRBD1. The source is a woman between 18 and 29 years old in good health. The source material was CD4+ T cells sorted from blood. The CDR3 sequence is CASSSGQGRDQPQHF. The DNA of the CDR3 is TGTGCCAGCAGCTCGGGACAGGGTAGGGATCAGCCCCAGCATTTT. The full variable domain, completed using reference TRBV9 and TRBJ1-5, is DSGVTQTPKHLITATGQRVTLRCSPRSGDLSVYWYQQSLDQGLQFLIQYYNGEERAKGNILERFSAQQFPDLHSELNLSSLELGDSALYFCASSSGQGRDQPQHFGDGTRLSIL.